A selection of T cell receptor beta chains follows, all from one sample in a study of blood T cell repertoires in COVID-19. The data were produced by immunoSEQ multiplex PCR, yet TCRdb's version contains in-frame clones alone and is incomplete. The sample lists approximately 270,000 clones, approximately 90% occurring once. Input material: PBMCs or T cells enriched from blood (not recorded which). Receptor source: a human donor in a cohort exposed to, infected with or recovered from COVID-19 (not recorded which). The donor label of this sample is uncertain. CDR3s include the opening cysteine and the closing phenylalanine or tryptophan. Fields, in order: D gene, clone size, V gene, J gene, CDR3 DNA, CDR3 protein. A D gene is named only where the DNA matches it firmly. Clone size is not always given. Where it is, it says once, few, many or a class for expanded clones.

d_gene: .
abundance: .
v_gene: TRBV28
j_gene: TRBJ1-5
CDR3nt: TGTGCCAGCAGTTTAACCAGGGGACGACATCAGCCCCAGCATTTT
CDR3aa: CASSLTRGRHQPQHF

d_gene: .
abundance: .
v_gene: TRBV5-4
j_gene: TRBJ2-7
CDR3nt: TGTGCCAGCAGCTTGGGGACAACCTACGAGCAGTACTTC
CDR3aa: CASSLGTTYEQYF

d_gene: TRBD2
abundance: .
v_gene: TRBV10-3
j_gene: TRBJ2-5
CDR3nt: TGTGCCATCAGTGACCCAGGCGAACTTCAGACTAGCGGACTTCAAGAGACCCAGTACTTC
CDR3aa: CAISDPGELQTSGLQETQYF

d_gene: .
abundance: .
v_gene: TRBV10-1
j_gene: TRBJ1-5
CDR3nt: TGCGCCAATACAGGGCGGCAGCCCCAGCATTTT
CDR3aa: CANTGRQPQHF

d_gene: .
abundance: few
v_gene: TRBV6-5
j_gene: TRBJ1-2
CDR3nt: TGTGCCAGCAGTATAGCAGACGGCTATGGCTACACCTTC
CDR3aa: CASSIADGYGYTF

d_gene: TRBD1
abundance: .
v_gene: TRBV20-1
j_gene: TRBJ1-1
CDR3nt: TGCAGTGCTAGTGGACAGGAGACTGAAGCTTTCTTT
CDR3aa: CSASGQETEAFF

d_gene: .
abundance: .
v_gene: TRBV29-1
j_gene: TRBJ2-3
CDR3nt: TGCAGCGTTGTGGGCAGGGGCACAGATACGCAGTATTTT
CDR3aa: CSVVGRGTDTQYF

d_gene: .
abundance: .
v_gene: TRBV15
j_gene: TRBJ1-4
CDR3nt: TGTGCCACCAGCAGAGATAAAGGACAGAGTCGGGAAAAACTGTTTTTT
CDR3aa: CATSRDKGQSREKLFF

d_gene: .
abundance: .
v_gene: TRBV5-1
j_gene: TRBJ2-7
CDR3nt: TGCGCCAGCAGCCCAAATGACAGGACCTACGAGCAGTACTTC
CDR3aa: CASSPNDRTYEQYF

d_gene: TRBD1
abundance: .
v_gene: TRBV30
j_gene: TRBJ1-2
CDR3nt: TGTGCCTGGAGTTATTTCGGACAGGGCGGCTACACCTTC
CDR3aa: CAWSYFGQGGYTF

d_gene: .
abundance: .
v_gene: TRBV2
j_gene: TRBJ2-7
CDR3nt: TGTGCCAGCCGGGATTTATCCTACGAGCAGTACTTC
CDR3aa: CASRDLSYEQYF

d_gene: TRBD1
abundance: .
v_gene: TRBV7-9
j_gene: TRBJ1-2
CDR3nt: TGTGCCAGCAGTCCACAGGGGGCAGTTAACTATGGCTACACCTTC
CDR3aa: CASSPQGAVNYGYTF

d_gene: .
abundance: .
v_gene: TRBV2
j_gene: TRBJ2-7
CDR3nt: TGTGCCAGCAGGAACTCCCAGGGGAGCTACGAGCAGTACTTC
CDR3aa: CASRNSQGSYEQYF

d_gene: .
abundance: .
v_gene: TRBV6-6
j_gene: TRBJ2-7
CDR3nt: TGTGCCGGAGGGGGCGGAACCACCTACGAGCAGTACTTC
CDR3aa: CAGGGGTTYEQYF

d_gene: .
abundance: once
v_gene: TRBV5-1
j_gene: TRBJ2-1
CDR3nt: TGCGCCAGCAGCTTGGGCGTTACGAGATCCTACAATGAGCAGTTCTTC
CDR3aa: CASSLGVTRSYNEQFF

d_gene: .
abundance: .
v_gene: TRBV6-2/TRBV6-3
j_gene: TRBJ2-7
CDR3nt: TGTGCCAGCAGTAACCTGGTCATGAGCTCCTACGAGCAGTACTTC
CDR3aa: CASSNLVMSSYEQYF

d_gene: .
abundance: .
v_gene: TRBV6-1
j_gene: TRBJ1-2
CDR3nt: TGTGCCAGCAGTGAATACGGAGCCCCTAACTATGGCTACACCTTC
CDR3aa: CASSEYGAPNYGYTF

d_gene: TRBD1
abundance: .
v_gene: TRBV19
j_gene: TRBJ2-7
CDR3nt: TGTGCCAGTAGTCCCGGGACAGACTACGAGCAGTACTTC
CDR3aa: CASSPGTDYEQYF

d_gene: .
abundance: .
v_gene: TRBV9
j_gene: TRBJ1-4
CDR3nt: TGTGCCAGCAGCGTACGACCGGCAGGGGAGCAAGAAAAACTGTTTTTT
CDR3aa: CASSVRPAGEQEKLFF

d_gene: .
abundance: .
v_gene: TRBV12-3/TRBV12-4
j_gene: TRBJ1-5
CDR3nt: TGTGCCAGCAGTTTGGTTACGGGTCAGCCCCAGCATTTT
CDR3aa: CASSLVTGQPQHF

d_gene: .
abundance: .
v_gene: TRBV19
j_gene: TRBJ1-3
CDR3nt: TGTGCCAGTAGTGGGGCAGTCGGAAACACCATATATTTT
CDR3aa: CASSGAVGNTIYF

d_gene: .
abundance: .
v_gene: TRBV6-5
j_gene: TRBJ2-7
CDR3nt: TGTGCCAGCAGGCTCGACAGGGGAGGGGCCTACGAGCAGTACTTC
CDR3aa: CASRLDRGGAYEQYF

d_gene: TRBD2
abundance: once
v_gene: TRBV2
j_gene: TRBJ2-4
CDR3nt: TGTGCCAGCAGCGCTAGCGGCTTCACCGAGGACATTCAGTACTTC
CDR3aa: CASSASGFTEDIQYF

d_gene: .
abundance: .
v_gene: TRBV11-2
j_gene: TRBJ1-2
CDR3nt: TGTGCCAGCAGCCGTATGATGAGCTATGGCTACACCTTC
CDR3aa: CASSRMMSYGYTF

d_gene: .
abundance: .
v_gene: TRBV29-1
j_gene: TRBJ1-1
CDR3nt: TGCAGCGCCGATACGTTAGGAGGAACTGAAGCTTTCTTT
CDR3aa: CSADTLGGTEAFF

d_gene: .
abundance: .
v_gene: TRBV19
j_gene: TRBJ1-1
CDR3nt: TGTGCCACCACCACCTCCAGGGGTAGGAACACTGAAGCTTTCTTT
CDR3aa: CATTTSRGRNTEAFF

d_gene: .
abundance: few
v_gene: TRBV5-5
j_gene: TRBJ2-2
CDR3nt: TGTGCCAGCAGTTGGGGACAGAACACCGGGGAGCTGTTTTTT
CDR3aa: CASSWGQNTGELFF

d_gene: .
abundance: .
v_gene: TRBV7-2
j_gene: TRBJ1-2
CDR3nt: TGTGCCAGCAGCTTAGCGGCAACTGGGGGGACTAGAAACTATGGCTACACCTTC
CDR3aa: CASSLAATGGTRNYGYTF

d_gene: TRBD1
abundance: .
v_gene: TRBV6-5
j_gene: TRBJ2-7
CDR3nt: TGTGCCAGCAGTTACTCCCGGGACAGAGCCTACGAGCAGTACTTC
CDR3aa: CASSYSRDRAYEQYF

d_gene: TRBD1
abundance: .
v_gene: TRBV2
j_gene: TRBJ1-4
CDR3nt: TGTGCCAGCAGTGTACAGGGGGCAACTAATGAAAAACTGTTTTTT
CDR3aa: CASSVQGATNEKLFF

d_gene: TRBD1
abundance: few
v_gene: TRBV6-1
j_gene: TRBJ1-3
CDR3nt: TGTGCCAGCAGTGGCCGGCTCCGGGACAGAGCCTCCTCTGGAAACACCATATATTTT
CDR3aa: CASSGRLRDRASSGNTIYF

d_gene: TRBD1
abundance: .
v_gene: TRBV14
j_gene: TRBJ2-2
CDR3nt: TGTGCCAGCAGTCGAACAGGGGGCGGGAACACCGGGGAGCTGTTTTTT
CDR3aa: CASSRTGGGNTGELFF

d_gene: TRBD1
abundance: .
v_gene: TRBV24-1
j_gene: TRBJ1-4
CDR3nt: TGTGCCACCAGTGAGGGACTGACAGGGCGTCACGAAAAACTGTTTTTT
CDR3aa: CATSEGLTGRHEKLFF

d_gene: .
abundance: .
v_gene: TRBV7-9
j_gene: TRBJ1-1
CDR3nt: TGTGCCAGCAGCTTCGCCCCCACGGGAAGAGGCACTGAAGCTTTCTTT
CDR3aa: CASSFAPTGRGTEAFF

d_gene: .
abundance: .
v_gene: TRBV2
j_gene: TRBJ1-5
CDR3nt: TGTGCCAGCACCCCGACAGGTTTAACACAGCCCCAGCATTTT
CDR3aa: CASTPTGLTQPQHF

d_gene: .
abundance: .
v_gene: TRBV5-1
j_gene: TRBJ2-3
CDR3nt: TGCGCCAGCAGCTTCCCCCCCCTCACAGATACGCAGTATTTT
CDR3aa: CASSFPPLTDTQYF

d_gene: TRBD1
abundance: .
v_gene: TRBV7-2
j_gene: TRBJ1-1
CDR3nt: TGTGCCAGCAGTCGATCCAGGGGGATGAACACTGAAGCTTTCTTT
CDR3aa: CASSRSRGMNTEAFF

d_gene: .
abundance: .
v_gene: TRBV9
j_gene: TRBJ1-3
CDR3nt: TGTGCCAGCAGCGTAGATCCGGTCTCTGGAAACACCATATATTTT
CDR3aa: CASSVDPVSGNTIYF

d_gene: .
abundance: .
v_gene: TRBV9
j_gene: TRBJ2-5
CDR3nt: TGTGCCAGCAGCATGGGACTCCGCCAAGAGACCCAGTACTTC
CDR3aa: CASSMGLRQETQYF